This T cell receptor (beta chain) comes out of a study of T cell changes during pregnancy in multiple sclerosis (dated by TCRdb to between 2019 and 2020). In the study overall: The study examined how the T cell repertoire changed over the course of pregnancy in women with multiple sclerosis.

Preparation of the library involved the immunoSEQ multiplex PCR assay. The source is immuneACCESS, and TCRdb retained only in-frame sequences with V and J called. Part of the clones is not carried over; for the studies checked, unresolved V genes explain less than half of this, and the remainder is unexplained. Within this sample are roughly 61,000 clones, with around 90% of them counted one time only. The biggest ten clones account for roughly 3.3% of the sample. As regards this clone: Its antigen remains unidentified. No qualities accompany the bases; no much larger clone lies one base away.

This specimen consisted of peripheral blood, obtained in the first trimester of pregnancy. This TCR derives from a female donor in good health, enrolled as a control in a pregnancy study.

The CDR3 reads as follows: CASTPRYNEQFF. The DNA sequence follows: TGTGCCAGCACCCCGAGGTACAATGAGCAGTTCTTC. The rearrangement combines TRBV28 with TRBJ2-1, with the D segment identity uncertain. The CDR3 sequence holds 12 residues, the cysteine and phenylalanine included. Of the read, only the CDR3 DNA is kept; its 36 bases are in frame from base 1. Relative to germline, V is 7 bases shorter and J is 4 bases shorter, with 8 bases between their ends. According to the germline V gene, CDR1 reads MDHEN and CDR2 reads SYDVKM.